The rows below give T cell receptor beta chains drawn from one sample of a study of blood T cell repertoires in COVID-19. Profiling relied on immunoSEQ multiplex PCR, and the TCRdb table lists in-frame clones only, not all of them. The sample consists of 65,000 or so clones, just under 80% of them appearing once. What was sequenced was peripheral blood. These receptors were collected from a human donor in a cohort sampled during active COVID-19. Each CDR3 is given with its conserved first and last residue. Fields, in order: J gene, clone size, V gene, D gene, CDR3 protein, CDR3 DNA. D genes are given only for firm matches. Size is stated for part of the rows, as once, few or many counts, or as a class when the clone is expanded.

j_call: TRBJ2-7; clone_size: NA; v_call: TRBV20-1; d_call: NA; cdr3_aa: CSARAGYEQYF; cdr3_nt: TGCAGTGCTAGAGCCGGCTACGAGCAGTACTTC
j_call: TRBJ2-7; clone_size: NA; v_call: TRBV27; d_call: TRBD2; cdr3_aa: CASSSRQGGPYEQYF; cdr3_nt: TGTGCCAGCAGTTCCCGCCAGGGAGGGCCCTACGAGCAGTACTTC
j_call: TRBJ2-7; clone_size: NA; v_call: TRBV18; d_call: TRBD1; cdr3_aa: CASSPVLQGAGEQYF; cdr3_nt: TGTGCCAGCTCACCCGTCTTACAGGGGGCAGGGGAGCAGTACTTC
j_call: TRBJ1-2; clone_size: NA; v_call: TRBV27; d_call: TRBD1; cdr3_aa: CASSIDRDRGAFTF; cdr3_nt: TGTGCCAGCAGCATCGACCGGGACAGGGGTGCCTTCACCTTC
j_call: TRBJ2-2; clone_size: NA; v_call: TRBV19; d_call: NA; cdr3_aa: CAAGQGDHTGELFF; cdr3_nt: TGTGCCGCGGGGCAGGGGGATCACACCGGGGAGCTGTTTTTT
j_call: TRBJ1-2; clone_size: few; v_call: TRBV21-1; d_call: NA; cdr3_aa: CASSPDGAPHYGYTF; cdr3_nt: TGTGCCAGCAGCCCCGACGGAGCCCCCCACTATGGCTACACCTTC
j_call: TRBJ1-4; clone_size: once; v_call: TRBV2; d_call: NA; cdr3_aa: CASKVSGATNEKLFF; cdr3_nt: TGTGCCAGCAAAGTTAGCGGAGCAACTAATGAAAAACTGTTTTTT
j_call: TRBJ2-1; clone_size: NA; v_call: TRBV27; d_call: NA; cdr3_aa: CASSLGQGAYNEQFF; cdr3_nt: TGTGCCAGCAGTTTAGGCCAGGGCGCCTACAATGAGCAGTTCTTC
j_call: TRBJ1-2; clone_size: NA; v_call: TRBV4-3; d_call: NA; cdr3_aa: CASSQGVVGNYGYTF; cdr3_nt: TGCGCCAGCAGCCAAGGGGTAGTGGGCAACTATGGCTACACCTTC
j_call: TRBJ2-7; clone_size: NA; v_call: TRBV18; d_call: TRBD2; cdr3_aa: CASSPGGSGAYEQYF; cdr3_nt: TGTGCCAGCTCCCCGGGGGGTAGCGGGGCCTACGAGCAGTACTTC
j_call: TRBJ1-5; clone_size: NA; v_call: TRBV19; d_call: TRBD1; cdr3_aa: CASSTTGVSNQPQHF; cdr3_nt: TGTGCCAGTAGTACCACAGGGGTCAGCAATCAGCCCCAGCATTTT
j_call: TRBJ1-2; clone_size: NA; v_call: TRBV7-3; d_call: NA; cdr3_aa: CASSLPQGGGYTF; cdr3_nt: TGTGCCAGCAGCCTTCCTCAGGGCGGAGGCTACACCTTC
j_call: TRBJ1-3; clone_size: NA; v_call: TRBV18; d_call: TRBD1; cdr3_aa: CASSPTGQGPYSGNTIYF; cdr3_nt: TGTGCCAGCTCCCCGACCGGACAGGGACCTTACTCTGGAAACACCATATATTTT
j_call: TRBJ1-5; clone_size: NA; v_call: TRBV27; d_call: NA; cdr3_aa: CASSSINQPQHF; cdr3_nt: TGTGCCAGCAGTTCCATCAATCAGCCCCAGCATTTT
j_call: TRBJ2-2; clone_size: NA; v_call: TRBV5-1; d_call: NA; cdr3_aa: CASSIGTAGDTGELFF; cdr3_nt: TGCGCCAGCAGCATTGGGACAGCGGGGGACACCGGGGAGCTGTTTTTT
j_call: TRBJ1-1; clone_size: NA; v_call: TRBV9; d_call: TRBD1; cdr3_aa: CASSPYGGVDRVTTEAFF; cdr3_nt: TGTGCCAGCAGCCCTTACGGTGGAGTCGACAGGGTCACCACTGAAGCTTTCTTT
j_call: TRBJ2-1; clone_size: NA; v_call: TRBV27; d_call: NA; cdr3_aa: CASSLSGHQISSSYNEQFF; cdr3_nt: TGTGCCAGCAGTTTGAGCGGCCATCAGATATCGAGCTCCTACAATGAGCAGTTCTTC
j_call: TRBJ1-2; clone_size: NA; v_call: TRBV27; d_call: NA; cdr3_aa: CASSVRQETRSSGYTF; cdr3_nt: TGTGCCAGCAGTGTCAGACAGGAAACGCGCTCCTCTGGCTACACCTTC
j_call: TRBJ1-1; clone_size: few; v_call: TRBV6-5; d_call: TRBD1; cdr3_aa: CASSSGGPHTEAFF; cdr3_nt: TGTGCCAGCAGTTCAGGGGGTCCGCACACTGAAGCTTTCTTT
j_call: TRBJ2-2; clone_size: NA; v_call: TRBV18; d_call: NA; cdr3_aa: CASSPPVGAPNTGELFF; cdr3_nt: TGTGCCAGCTCACCACCGGTGGGGGCACCGAACACCGGGGAGCTGTTTTTT
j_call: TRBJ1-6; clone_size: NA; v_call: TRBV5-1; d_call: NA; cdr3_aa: CASSWDTTAADNSPLHF; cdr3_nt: TGCGCCAGCAGCTGGGACACCACCGCAGCCGATAATTCACCCCTCCACTTT
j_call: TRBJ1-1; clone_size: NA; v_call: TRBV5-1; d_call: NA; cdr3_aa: CASRVRLSNTEAFF; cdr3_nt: TGCGCCAGCAGAGTTAGACTGTCGAACACTGAAGCTTTCTTT
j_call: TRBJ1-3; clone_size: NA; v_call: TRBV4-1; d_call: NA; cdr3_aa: CASSQMGGGSGNTIYF; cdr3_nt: TGCGCCAGCAGCCAAATGGGAGGGGGCTCTGGAAACACCATATATTTT
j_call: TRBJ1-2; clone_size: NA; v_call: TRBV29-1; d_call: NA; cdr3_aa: CSVGSTGGYTF; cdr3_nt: TGCAGCGTTGGGTCCACAGGGGGCTACACCTTC
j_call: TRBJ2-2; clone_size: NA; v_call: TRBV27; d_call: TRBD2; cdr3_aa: CASRRSGGPGGELFF; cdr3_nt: TGTGCCAGCAGAAGGTCGGGAGGGCCCGGCGGGGAGCTGTTTTTT
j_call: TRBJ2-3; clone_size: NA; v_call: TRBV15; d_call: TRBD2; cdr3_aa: CATSRGRAGGPTDTQYF; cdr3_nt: TGTGCCACCAGCAGGGGCCGAGCGGGAGGGCCGACAGATACGCAGTATTTT
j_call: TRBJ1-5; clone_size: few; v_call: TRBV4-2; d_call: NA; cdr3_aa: CASSQVFGSSDQPQHF; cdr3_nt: TGTGCCAGCAGCCAAGTCTTCGGGAGTTCAGATCAGCCCCAGCATTTT